The TCR beta chain under discussion was sequenced for a study of blood T cell repertoires in COVID-19. Study background: COVID-19 samples collected from the United States, Italy and Spain covered acute and convalescent phases. PBMCs, B-cell-depleted T cells, or T cells provided the cDNA or gDNA that made up the material.

Enrolment of Seattle patients took place during active infection, and they were followed longitudinally. The protocol was immunoSEQ multiplex PCR, while the TCRdb copy is restricted to in-frame clones and leaves out a portion. The profile shows about 250,000 clones, about 84% of them singletons. V dropped 5 bases and J dropped 2 bases, with 15 bases sitting between them. This CDR3 contains 15 residues. The germline gives CDR1 MNHEY, CDR2 SVGAGI. Material: peripheral blood. This chain uses TRBV6-5 with TRBJ1-2, with a tentative D call TRBD1 (5 bases). The receptor was derived from an elderly woman with COVID-19, enrolled during active disease. The CDR3 loop reads CASSPTGGPNYGYTF. The DNA of the CDR3 is TGTGCCAGCAGTCCTACCGGGGGACCGAACTATGGCTACACCTTC.